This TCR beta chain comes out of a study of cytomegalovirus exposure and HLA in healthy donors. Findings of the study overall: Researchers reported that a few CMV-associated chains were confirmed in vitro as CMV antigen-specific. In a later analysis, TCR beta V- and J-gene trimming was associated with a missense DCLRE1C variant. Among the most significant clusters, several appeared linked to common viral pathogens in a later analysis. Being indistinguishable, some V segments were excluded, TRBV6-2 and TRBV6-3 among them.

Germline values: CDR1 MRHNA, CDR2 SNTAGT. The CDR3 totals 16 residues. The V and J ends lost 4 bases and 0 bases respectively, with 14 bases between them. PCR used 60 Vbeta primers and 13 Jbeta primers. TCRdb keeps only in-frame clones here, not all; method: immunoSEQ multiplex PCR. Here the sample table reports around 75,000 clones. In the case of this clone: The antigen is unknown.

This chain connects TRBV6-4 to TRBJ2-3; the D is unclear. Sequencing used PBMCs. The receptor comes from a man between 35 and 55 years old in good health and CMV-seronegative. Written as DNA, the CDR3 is TGTGCCAGCAGTGGACATTTGACCCGGAGCACAGATACGCAGTATTTT. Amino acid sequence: CASSGHLTRSTDTQYF.